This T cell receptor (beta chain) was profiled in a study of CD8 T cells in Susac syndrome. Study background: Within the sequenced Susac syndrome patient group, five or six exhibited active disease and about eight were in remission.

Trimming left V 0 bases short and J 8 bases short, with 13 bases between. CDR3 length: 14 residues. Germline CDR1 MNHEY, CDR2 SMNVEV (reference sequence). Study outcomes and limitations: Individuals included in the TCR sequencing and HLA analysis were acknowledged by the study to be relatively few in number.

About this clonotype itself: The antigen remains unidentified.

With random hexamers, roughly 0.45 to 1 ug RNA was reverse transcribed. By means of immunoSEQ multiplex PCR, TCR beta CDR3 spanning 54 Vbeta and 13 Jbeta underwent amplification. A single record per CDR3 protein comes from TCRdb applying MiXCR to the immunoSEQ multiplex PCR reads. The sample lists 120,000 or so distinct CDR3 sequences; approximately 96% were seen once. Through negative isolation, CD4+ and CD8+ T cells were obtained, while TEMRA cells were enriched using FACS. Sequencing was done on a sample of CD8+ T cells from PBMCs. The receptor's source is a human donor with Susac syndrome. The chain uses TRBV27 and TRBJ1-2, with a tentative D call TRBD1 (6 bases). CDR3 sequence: CASSLSRQGYGYTF. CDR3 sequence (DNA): TGTGCCAGCAGTTTATCGCGCCAGGGGTACGGCTACACCTTC.